A selection of T cell receptor beta chains follows, all from one sample in a study of regulatory T cells in long-lasting Graves disease. TCRdb reprocessed the multiplex PCR reads with MiXCR, giving one entry per CDR3 protein. Here the sample spans about 540,000 distinct CDR3 sequences, roughly 14% being singletons. These data were likewise used in another study, on T cells in Graves' hyperthyroidism and ophthalmopathy.

Sequencing used peripheral blood mononuclear cells (PBMCs), obtained at new diagnosis, from a patient treated with antithyroid drugs. The receptors were sampled from a man in his thirties or forties with Graves disease. CDR3s include the opening cysteine and the closing phenylalanine or tryptophan. The D gene is left open where the match is weak. Clone size is not always given. Where it is, it says once, few, many or a class for expanded clones.

J gene,D gene,V gene,clone size,CDR3 DNA,CDR3 protein
TRBJ2-7,NA,TRBV5-1,few,TGCGCCAGCAGCCCGCCGGACAGCTCCTACGAGCAGTACTTC,CASSPPDSSYEQYF
TRBJ2-2,NA,TRBV5-1,many,TGCGCCAGCAGCTTGGTGGTTAGCGGGAACACCGGGGAGCTGTTTTTT,CASSLVVSGNTGELFF
TRBJ1-3,NA,TRBV11-2,few,TGTGCCAGCAGCCCTATCCGATCTGGAAACACCATATATTTT,CASSPIRSGNTIYF
TRBJ1-5,NA,TRBV28,NA,TGTGCCAGCAGGGGCGGGGGGGTGAGCAATCAGCCCCAGCATTTT,CASRGGGVSNQPQHF
TRBJ1-3,NA,TRBV20-1,few,TGCAGTGCTAGAGACTTTCGGGACAACTCTGGAAACACCATATATTTT,CSARDFRDNSGNTIYF
TRBJ1-1,NA,TRBV18,many,TGTGCCAGCTCACCTGTCGACAGGCTTAACACTGAAGCTTTCTTT,CASSPVDRLNTEAFF
TRBJ2-1,NA,TRBV7-2,NA,TGTGCCAGCAGCTTGGCGACGGGACGGGGTGAGCAGTTCTTC,CASSLATGRGEQFF
TRBJ2-7,NA,TRBV20-1,NA,TGCAGTGCTAACGGACTGGGGATCTTGAACGAGCAGTACTTC,CSANGLGILNEQYF
TRBJ1-1,NA,TRBV10-3,few,TGTGCCATCAGTGAACGCGGGGTAGAGGGGCTGAACACTGAAGCTTTCTTT,CAISERGVEGLNTEAFF
TRBJ1-5,NA,TRBV4-1,NA,TGCGCCAGCAGCCAAGATTTGGCGGCACCTGGAAATCAGCCCCAGCATTTT,CASSQDLAAPGNQPQHF
TRBJ1-2,NA,TRBV27,many,TGTGCCAGCAGTTTATTGGCAGGGAATGGCTACACCTTC,CASSLLAGNGYTF
TRBJ1-2,TRBD1,TRBV6-1,many,TGTGCCAGCAGCAGGCCGGGACAGGGGAAATCGAATGGCTACACCTTC,CASSRPGQGKSNGYTF
TRBJ1-1,TRBD1,TRBV29-1,many,TGCAGCGTTGTCGAGACAGGGTTGAGCACTGAAGCTTTCTTT,CSVVETGLSTEAFF
TRBJ2-7,TRBD2,TRBV2,NA,TGCGCCAGCAGCCTAGGTCCCTGGACTAGCACGTCCTACGAGCAGTACTTC,CASSLGPWTSTSYEQYF